Presented here are 18 T cell receptor beta chains from one specimen sequenced in a study of T cell responses to AZD1222 COVID-19 vaccine. Some clones are missing from TCRdb's copy, which holds only in-frame ones; the method was immunoSEQ multiplex PCR. The sample lists roughly 78,000 clones, nearly 85% occurring once. The sample consisted of peripheral blood, taken on day 0 of AZD1222 vaccination. Receptors were obtained from an adult in good health.

This chain links TRBV19 with TRBJ1-5; 7 nucleotides line up with TRBD1. Germline assignment: CDR1 LNHDA and CDR2 SQIVND (reference sequence). The CDR3 has 15 residues. V lost 4 bases, J lost 5 bases, and 8 bases stayed unmatched. The DNA of the CDR3 is TGTGCCAGTAGTACACTGCCAGACAGGGATCAGCCCCAGCATTTT. Translated, it gives CASSTLPDRDQPQHF.

This chain joins TRBV3-1 (or the pseudogene TRBV3-2) and TRBJ2-2; TRBD2 agrees at 8 bases. V was clipped by 0 bases and J by 5 bases; unmatched bases: 8. Germline V CDR1 and CDR2: LGHDT, YNNKEL (reference sequence). The CDR3 covers 17 residues. CDR3 DNA: TGTGCCAGCAGCCAAGATCGGGTTAGCGGGGAAACCGGGGAGCTGTTTTTT. It encodes CASSQDRVSGETGELFF.

The chain carries TRBV9 and TRBJ1-1; D gene unclear. Deletions cut 3 bases from V and 6 bases from J, with 18 bases between. CDR1 is SGDLS, CDR2 YYNGEE, per germline. This CDR3 spans 15 amino acids. CDR3 nucleotide sequence: TGTGCCAGCAGCGCGCAGGCGGTGGGGTTAGCTGAAGCTTTCTTT. Protein product: CASSAQAVGLAEAFF.

V is TRBV9 and J is TRBJ2-1, with 10 bases fitting TRBD1. The CDR3 sequence is 15 residues long. The V gene end was trimmed by 4 bases and the J gene end by 8 bases; junction bases not matched to a gene: 9. Germline CDR1 and CDR2: SGDLS and YYNGEE. This CDR3 is CASSTWDRGIDEQFF. The CDR3 DNA is TGTGCCAGCAGCACTTGGGACAGGGGAATCGATGAGCAGTTCTTC.

The chain employs TRBV5-1 and TRBJ2-7; a possible D gene is TRBD1 (6 bases). Germline V lookup: CDR1 SGHRS, CDR2 YFSETQ. The CDR3 runs to 15 residues. Between the trimmed V and J ends, which lost 2 bases and 5 bases, there was a span of 17 bases. The CDR3 protein is CASSLTLTGQHEQYF. In nucleotides, the CDR3 is TGCGCCAGCAGCTTAACCCTGACAGGCCAACACGAGCAGTACTTC. The full variable domain, completed using reference TRBV5-1 and TRBJ2-7, is KAGVTQTPRYLIKTRGQQVTLSCSPISGHRSVSWYQQTPGQGLQFLFEYFSETQRNKGNFPGRFSGRQFSNSRSEMNVSTLELGDSALYLCASSLTLTGQHEQYFGPGTRLTVT.

CDR3 sequence reads: CASSQDPLGYGYTF. CDR3 nucleotides: TGCGCCAGCAGCCAAGACCCCTTGGGCTATGGCTACACCTTC. This chain connects TRBV4-3 to TRBJ1-2; D not resolved. CDR1 and CDR2 from the germline V gene are LGHNA and YSLEER. CDR3 length: 14 residues. V lost 0 bases, J lost 4 bases, and 9 bases lay in between.

This clone was counted only a few times. The rearrangement links TRBV2 to TRBJ2-7; 12 bases fit TRBD1. The CDR3 runs 14 residues. The V gene end was trimmed by 4 bases and the J gene end by 6 bases; junction bases not matched to a gene: 4. Germline values: CDR1 SNHLY, CDR2 FYNNEI. The chain's CDR3 is CASSGGQGASEQYF. DNA for the CDR3: TGTGCCAGCAGTGGGGGACAGGGGGCGAGCGAGCAGTACTTC.

V is TRBV9 and J is TRBJ2-1; 9 nucleotides align to TRBD1. The CDR3 has 13 residues. Per germline, CDR1 SGDLS and CDR2 YYNGEE. The ends lost 2 bases at V and 9 bases at J; junction bases unmatched: 3. DNA of the CDR3: TGTGCCAGCAGCGTTGGGACAGGGACTGAGCAGTTCTTC. Translating it yields CASSVGTGTEQFF.

The chain employs TRBV7-9 and TRBJ1-5, with TRBD1 identical over 7 bases. J was trimmed by 10 bases and V by 4 bases; bases with no gene match: 10. In germline, CDR1 is SEHNR, CDR2 FQNEAQ (reference sequence). The length of the CDR3 is 14 residues. The CDR3 sequence is CASSSNRGVGPQHF. CDR3 nucleotide sequence: TGTGCCAGCAGCTCCAACAGGGGCGTGGGACCCCAGCATTTT.

J is TRBJ1-3 and V is TRBV19, with D perhaps TRBD1 (6 bases). V lost 5 bases and J 1 base, leaving 12 bases between the germline ends. The CDR3 runs to 15 residues. The germline gives CDR1 LNHDA, CDR2 SQIVND (reference sequence). The CDR3 nucleotides read TGTGCCAGTAGTGTGGGACAAACATCTGGAAACACCATATATTTT. Protein product: CASSVGQTSGNTIYF.

The genes are TRBV7-2 and TRBJ1-6, with 9 bases aligning to TRBD1. The CDR3 loop spans 14 amino acids. The V gene's germline CDR1 is SGHTA and CDR2 FQGNSA. With 4 bases clipped from V and 6 bases from J, the junction kept 1 base outside the gene matches. The CDR3 DNA sequence: TGTGCCAGCAGCTCGGGACAGGGTAATTCACCCCTCCACTTT. It codes for CASSSGQGNSPLHF.

The rearrangement links TRBV5-1 to TRBJ2-1, with TRBD2 as a possible D gene (5 bases). The V gene lost 4 bases and the J gene lost 7 bases, with 21 bases spanning the gap. The CDR3 has 16 amino acids. Germline-derived CDR1 and CDR2 are SGHRS and YFSETQ. CDR3 bases: TGCGCCAGCAGCGAGGCCGGGATCACGGGCATAAATGAGCAGTTCTTC. Amino acids: CASSEAGITGINEQFF.

The V and J genes are TRBV2 and TRBJ2-3, with D hard to call. Germline V gene lookup returns CDR1 SNHLY and CDR2 FYNNEI. Trimming cost V 1 base and J 2 bases, with 13 bases left between them. There are 16 residues in the CDR3. The CDR3 DNA follows: TGTGCCAGCAGTGAAGTTGGAGCGTTGACCACAGATACGCAGTATTTT. The encoded protein is CASSEVGALTTDTQYF.

J is TRBJ1-1 and V is TRBV7-8, with 9 bases identical to TRBD1. With 5 bases clipped from V and 4 bases from J, the junction kept 8 bases outside the gene matches. The CDR3 covers 15 residues. CDR1 is SGHVS, CDR2 FQNEAQ, per germline. CDR3 amino acids: CASSTRTGVATEAFF. The CDR3 nucleotides read TGTGCCAGCAGCACGCGGACAGGGGTTGCCACTGAAGCTTTCTTT.

The J gene is TRBJ2-2, the V gene TRBV7-2; TRBD1 is a possible D gene (5 bases). V lost 7 bases to trimming and J lost 5 bases, with 14 bases between them. The CDR3 contains 14 residues. The germline gives CDR1 SGHTA, CDR2 FQGNSA. The CDR3 reads CASTPGRETGELFF. The CDR3 DNA reads TGTGCCAGCACCCCGGGCAGGGAAACCGGGGAGCTGTTTTTT.

The V and J genes are TRBV11-2 and TRBJ2-1; 9 bases map to TRBD2. The ends lost 1 base at V and 10 bases at J; junction bases unmatched: 14. The CDR3 is 17 residues long. The germline V gene has CDR1 SGHAT and CDR2 FQNNGV. DNA of the CDR3: TGTGCCAGCAGCTTAGTTGGTACTAGCGGGTGGACTCCCGAGCAGTTCTTC. Protein sequence: CASSLVGTSGWTPEQFF.

The CDR3 spells CASRQDRAAYEQYF. In DNA, the CDR3 is TGTGCCAGCAGACAGGACAGGGCTGCCTACGAGCAGTACTTC. V and J are TRBV2 and TRBJ2-7, with TRBD1 identical over 8 bases. The CDR3 has 14 amino acids. J gave up 2 bases and V 6 bases, and 6 bases lay outside the gene matches. Germline CDR1 SNHLY, CDR2 FYNNEI.

V gene TRBV19 combines with J gene TRBJ2-1; 10 positions match TRBD2. Germline V CDR1 and CDR2: LNHDA, SQIVND (reference sequence). There are 15 residues in the CDR3. Unmatched junction bases numbered 6, after V lost 3 bases and J lost 7 bases. The CDR3 is CASSITAGGPNEQFF. In DNA form, the CDR3 reads TGTGCCAGTAGTATTACAGCGGGAGGGCCAAATGAGCAGTTCTTC.